This T cell receptor beta chain was observed in a study of T cell responses to AZD1222 COVID-19 vaccine. The wider study: Second-dose groups at about 4 or about 12 weeks were pooled.

The data were produced by immunoSEQ multiplex PCR, yet TCRdb's version contains in-frame clones alone and is incomplete. Among 85,000 to 130,000 clones listed, 90% were seen once. The CDR3 has 19 amino acids. Germline CDR1 SGHAT, CDR2 FQNNGV. Losses at the gene ends were 1 base for V and 2 bases for J; bases not matched to a gene: 15. About this clone itself: The antigen is unknown.

Study-level points and caveats: Donors were largely white British and mainly female; clonal diversity was possibly underestimated. The reported proportion of spike-specific TCRs targeting unmutated variant regions was nearly half. Two AZD1222 doses significantly raised spike-specific TCR breadth and depth over controls.

The sample here was peripheral blood, taken on day 0 of AZD1222 vaccination. This TCR was sampled from an adult in good health. The chain recombines TRBV11-2 with TRBJ2-7, with 9 nucleotides matching TRBD2. The CDR3 nucleotides are TGTGCCAGCAGCTTAGGGTATGAGACTAGCGGCTACCAGGCCTACGAGCAGTACTTC. Amino acid sequence: CASSLGYETSGYQAYEQYF.